This T cell receptor (beta chain) emerged from a study of T cell responses to AZD1222 COVID-19 vaccine listed by TCRdb under 2021. Looking at the study overall: AZD1222 recipients with second doses at about 4 weeks or about 12 weeks were pooled, because spike-specific TCR depth and breadth did not differ between schedules. A total of just over 230 trial participants underwent TCR sequencing, of whom about 200 had received two doses of AZD1222 and around 25 had received two doses of the MenACWY control vaccine. Trial participants were enrolled by age into 18-55, 56-69 and 70-plus year subgroups, with about 150, 27 and 61 TCR-sequenced participants respectively. Paper-wide results and their limitations: Vaccine-associated CD4 TCRs spanned the whole spike protein, with dominant responses in regions 160-218 and 743-854. Only five or six AZD1222 recipients were SARS-CoV-2 seropositive at baseline, limiting conclusions about previously exposed vaccinees. The 56-69-year group was small, and its depth increase did not reach significance, likely because of low power. Epitopes outside the regions mutated in the B.1.351 and B.1.1.7 variants were reportedly recognized by nearly half of the unique spike-specific TCRs. Participants were mostly white British and included more females than males, and it was suggested by the authors that clonal diversity may have been underestimated. No day 14 peak-response samples were available, so repertoires were characterized only after the peak T cell response. A significant rise in spike-specific TCR breadth and depth was observed after two AZD1222 doses relative to day 0 and relative to MenACWY recipients.

The CDR3 regions of human TCRbeta chains were subjected to immunosequencing. The published analysis was carried out like this. TCRs in the repertoires were matched against a reference library of SARS-CoV-2-specific TCRs that had been generated with the MIRA antigen-specificity platform. Breadth meant the fraction of unique TCRs that were SARS-CoV-2-associated, whereas depth meant the fraction of total T cells that were SARS-CoV-2-associated. Using the MIRA data, each spike-specific TCR was mapped to the spike region that the TCR reacts to and placed in a CD4 or CD8 class. Log10-transformed breadth and depth values were compared by one-way ANOVA with Sidak's multiple comparisons tests. TCRdb took this table from immuneACCESS and kept in-frame rearrangements with V and J called. Such tables lack part of the clones; where checked against another copy, unresolved V genes explain under half of the gap, and the rest is unexplained. V and J calls and clone size are as listed in that table; D and trimming were resolved from the DNA. This sample is represented by 95,000 to 100,000 clones; more than 80% of them were singletons. The leading ten clones occupy 9.5% to 15% of the sample.

This clone was recorded only once. This receptor's antigen is unknown. Qualities for individual bases were not recorded, and no much larger clone is one base off. The meaning of the sample's time point label: baseline before first vaccination. Vaccinee samples were obtained from the UK trials COV001 and COV002, which included a single-blind randomized controlled phase 2/3 trial of AZD1222 (ChAdOx1 nCoV-19) in healthy adults. For TCRbeta chain sequencing, PBMC samples from trial participants were taken at day 0 and at day 28 after the second dose. This sequence originates from an adult in good health. This specimen was peripheral blood, taken on day 0 of AZD1222 vaccination.

The encoded CDR3 is CASSDRLGSSYNEQFF. The base sequence is TGTGCCAGCAGCGACCGACTAGGGAGCTCCTACAATGAGCAGTTCTTC. Here the chain combines TRBV11-3 and TRBJ2-1, and TRBD2 may be the D gene, going by 6 matching bases. The CDR3 sequence holds 16 residues, the cysteine and phenylalanine included. Of all the DNA, just the CDR3 is kept, 48 bases in frame from base 1. CDR1 SGHNT and CDR2 YENEEA are derived from the germline V gene. A distance of 14 bases separates the germline ends of V and J, which lose 5 bases and 0 bases respectively.